The clone carrying this T cell receptor (beta chain) appeared many times. This record comes from a study of T cells in Graves' hyperthyroidism and ophthalmopathy. Authors of the study amplified TCR beta CDR3 regions from RNA transcripts. HTBI primers were used for first-round RT-PCR of the TCR CDR3. MiXCR, applied by TCRdb to the multiplex PCR reads, yields one record per CDR3 protein. The sample lists around 300,000 distinct CDR3 sequences, roughly 19% occurring once. Exclusions: uncontrolled infection, other autoimmune disease, pregnancy, lactation. PBMCs were derived from roughly 10 ml fresh peripheral blood. The V end was cut by 2 bases, the J end by 5 bases, with 13 bases between. The V gene's germline CDR1 is MNHEY and CDR2 SMNVEV (reference sequence). The CDR3 covers 15 residues.

Sequenced sample: blood. The rearrangement joins TRBV27 to TRBJ2-1; D may match TRBD1 or TRBD2 (5 bases each). The source of this sequence is a man aged 50 to 59 with Graves' ophthalmopathy. The CDR3 DNA follows: TGTGCCAGCAGTTTACAAGGGACCCCCGACAATGAGCAGTTCTTC. Translating gives CASSLQGTPDNEQFF.